The 16 T cell receptor beta chains below were found in one sample sequenced in a study of blood T cell repertoires in COVID-19. Here immunoSEQ multiplex PCR was the method, and the copy in TCRdb shows in-frame clones only, minus some. The sample includes under 250,000 clones, about 90% seen only once; the top ten take 3%. The sequenced material came from peripheral blood. The receptors were gathered from a man between 18 and 29 years old with active or convalescent COVID-19.

This chain joins TRBV7-8 and TRBJ1-1; 7 bases are a match to TRBD1. Trimming cost V 5 bases and J 0 bases; bases outside gene matches: 6. Per germline, CDR1 SGHVS and CDR2 FQNEAQ. CDR3 length: 15 residues. The CDR3 spells CASSRRTGLNTEAFF. In DNA form, the CDR3 reads TGTGCCAGCAGCAGACGGACAGGATTGAACACTGAAGCTTTCTTT. The full variable domain, in which reference TRBV7-8 and TRBJ1-1 provide the parts outside the CDR3, is GAGVSQSPRYKVAKRGQDVALRCDPISGHVSLFWYQQALGQGPEFLTYFQNEAQLDKSGLPSDRFFAERPEGSVSTLKIQRTQQEDSAVYLCASSRRTGLNTEAFFGQGTRLTVV.

The CDR3 DNA reads TGTGCCAGCAGCGACCCGACTAGCGGGGACACAGATACGCAGTATTTT. This codes for CASSDPTSGDTDTQYF. The V and J genes are TRBV9 and TRBJ2-3; TRBD2 aligns across 11 bases. The CDR3 consists of 16 residues. The V and J ends lost 3 bases and 2 bases, in that order; junction bases with no gene match: 5. Germline V lookup: CDR1 SGDLS, CDR2 YYNGEE.

This rearrangement joins TRBV6-6 to TRBJ1-2; D ambiguous. This CDR3 contains 12 residues. Between the trimmed V and J ends, which lost 6 bases and 3 bases, there was a span of 8 bases. The germline CDR1 and CDR2 sequences are MNHNY and SVGAGI (reference sequence). As DNA, the CDR3 is TGTGCCAGCAGGCTCGGGGACTATGGCTACACCTTC. Its protein is CASRLGDYGYTF.

This chain connects TRBV7-3 to TRBJ2-3; tentatively, D is TRBD2 (6 bases). The germline V gene encodes CDR1 SGHTA and CDR2 FQGTGA. This CDR3 contains 17 residues. V shed 0 bases and J shed 6 bases, with 19 bases lying between them. This CDR3 reads CASSLTGGLLNGDTQYF. The CDR3 coding sequence is TGTGCCAGCAGCTTAACGGGGGGTTTACTTAACGGGGATACGCAGTATTTT.

The chain is built from TRBV20-1 and TRBJ2-7; D is undetermined. The CDR3 is 11 amino acids. The germline V and J ends were trimmed by 0 bases and 4 bases, with 4 bases remaining between them. Germline V CDR1 and CDR2: DFQATT, SNEGSKA (reference sequence). The CDR3 loop is CSARDHYEQYF. In nucleotides, the CDR3 is TGCAGTGCTAGAGATCATTACGAGCAGTACTTC.

V and J are TRBV5-1 and TRBJ2-7; TRBD1 matches 9 bases. Germline-derived CDR1 and CDR2 are SGHRS and YFSETQ. This CDR3 spans 15 amino acids. The V gene end was trimmed by 5 bases and the J gene end by 5 bases; junction bases not matched to a gene: 11. The CDR3: CASSLIGQGSNEQYF. The CDR3 DNA reads as TGCGCCAGCAGTCTGATAGGACAGGGGAGCAACGAGCAGTACTTC.

The chain carries TRBV6-2 or TRBV6-3 and TRBJ2-1, with D possibly TRBD2 on 5 matching bases. This CDR3 is built from 13 residues. The V end was cut by 2 bases, the J end by 7 bases, with 9 bases between. CDR1 MNHEY and CDR2 SVGEGT come from the germline V gene. The CDR3 sequence is CASSYVTNNEQFF. Written as DNA, the CDR3 is TGTGCCAGCAGTTACGTGACTAATAATGAGCAGTTCTTC.

The chain joins TRBV28 to TRBJ2-6; D remains unclear. Germline-derived CDR1 and CDR2 are MDHEN and SYDVKM. This CDR3 is 15 amino acids long. V shed 5 bases and J shed 0 bases, with 8 bases lying between them. In DNA form, the CDR3 reads TGTGCCAGCAGTCAACTAATCTCTGGGGCCAACGTCCTGACTTTC. As protein: CASSQLISGANVLTF. Supplemented by reference TRBV28 and TRBJ2-6, the full variable domain reads DVKVTQSSRYLVKRTGEKVFLECVQDMDHENMFWYRQDPGLGLRLIYFSYDVKMKEKGDIPEGYSVSREKKERFSLILESASTNQTSMYLCASSQLISGANVLTFGAGSRLTVL.

This chain uses TRBV5-6 with TRBJ2-1, with D maybe TRBD2 (6 bases). The ends were cut back, 3 bases at V and 8 bases at J, with 15 bases in the middle. CDR1 SGHDT and CDR2 YYEEEE come from the germline V gene. The CDR3 is 14 residues long. The CDR3 sequence: CASSYPYGEDEQFF. The DNA of the CDR3 is TGTGCCAGCAGCTACCCATACGGGGAGGATGAGCAGTTCTTC.

The V and J genes are TRBV19 and TRBJ1-5; 8 bases are shared with TRBD1. Looked up from germline, CDR1 is LNHDA and CDR2 is SQIVND (reference sequence). The length of the CDR3 is 16 residues. V lost 3 bases, J lost 0 bases, and 4 bases stayed unmatched. The CDR3 coding sequence is TGTGCCAGTAGTATCCCAGGGGGCTATAGCAATCAGCCCCAGCATTTT. Protein: CASSIPGGYSNQPQHF.

The genes are TRBV6-2 or TRBV6-3 and TRBJ1-5; no clear D gene. Germline V gene data show CDR1 as MNHEY and CDR2 as SVGEGT. The V end was cut by 0 bases, the J end by 6 bases, with 9 bases between. The CDR3 length is 14 residues. In nucleotides, the CDR3 is TGTGCCAGCAGTTACTCCCACTCTAGTCAGCCCCAGCATTTT. Translation: CASSYSHSSQPQHF.

The V gene is TRBV2, the J gene TRBJ2-1; 11 nucleotides align to TRBD2. Germline trimming cut 6 bases from V and 7 bases from J; bases unmatched to any gene: 8. In germline, CDR1 is SNHLY, CDR2 FYNNEI. This CDR3 has 15 amino acids. CDR3 sequence (DNA): TGTGCCAGCAGAGTGACTAGCGGGATGGGGAATGAGCAGTTCTTC. Protein product: CASRVTSGMGNEQFF.

CDR3 in amino acids: CASSRTGGSGNTIYF. CDR3 nucleotides: TGTGCCAGCAGCCGGACAGGGGGCTCTGGAAACACCATATATTTT. J is TRBJ1-3 and V is TRBV7-9, with 10 bases that match TRBD1. Per germline, CDR1 SEHNR and CDR2 FQNEAQ (reference sequence). The CDR3 covers 15 residues. V was clipped by 5 bases and J by 0 bases; unmatched bases: 1.

The chain has TRBV5-1 and TRBJ2-5; D is perhaps TRBD1 (6 bases). This CDR3 contains 16 residues. Germline CDR1 reads SGHRS; CDR2 reads YFSETQ. Trimming stripped 4 bases from V and 3 bases from J, with 19 bases between. CDR3 coding DNA: TGCGCCAGCAGCCTTGGACAGATTCCATCAGAAGAGACCCAGTACTTC. Protein product: CASSLGQIPSEETQYF.

This sequence joins TRBV9 and TRBJ2-5; 8 bases are shared with TRBD1. The CDR3 length is 15 residues. The J segment lost 5 bases and the V segment lost 0 bases, leaving 6 bases of the junction unmatched. Germline V gene lookup returns CDR1 SGDLS and CDR2 YYNGEE. This chain's CDR3 is CASSVVRRGRETQYF. The CDR3 DNA sequence: TGTGCCAGCAGCGTAGTCCGCAGGGGGCGGGAGACCCAGTACTTC.

The V gene is TRBV5-1, the J gene TRBJ1-6; 10 positions agree with TRBD1. Trimming cost V 4 bases and J 7 bases; bases outside gene matches: 5. Germline CDR1 and CDR2: SGHRS and YFSETQ. The CDR3 runs to 15 residues. The CDR3: CASSPGTGVNSPLHF. In DNA form, the CDR3 reads TGCGCCAGCAGCCCTGGGACAGGGGTAAATTCACCCCTCCACTTT. The variable domain in full, with the rest retrieved from reference TRBV5-1 and TRBJ1-6, is KAGVTQTPRYLIKTRGQQVTLSCSPISGHRSVSWYQQTPGQGLQFLFEYFSETQRNKGNFPGRFSGRQFSNSRSEMNVSTLELGDSALYLCASSPGTGVNSPLHFGNGTRLTVT.